A selection of T cell receptor beta chains follows, all from one sample in a study of blood T cell repertoires in COVID-19. TCRdb keeps only in-frame clones here, not all; method: immunoSEQ multiplex PCR. The data show tens of thousands of clones, approximately 82% seen once. Sequencing input: peripheral blood. The receptor source for this set is a woman older than 75 with acute or convalescent COVID-19. Each CDR3 is given with its conserved first and last residue. A D gene is named only where the DNA matches it firmly. Expanded clones get a size class; other rows say once, few or many, or leave the size out.

TRBJ2-4	TRBD1	once	TRBV3-1/TRBV3-2	TGTGCCAGCAGCCAAAGGGGACAGGCGGCCAACTTC	CASSQRGQAANF
TRBJ1-1	-	-	TRBV3-1/TRBV3-2	TGTGCCAGCAGCCAAGATGAGGCAGGGGCAGCTTTCTTT	CASSQDEAGAAFF
TRBJ1-4	TRBD1	-	TRBV5-6	TGTGCCAGCAGCTTTTCGCAGGGGGCAAAACTGGATGAAAAACTGTTTTTT	CASSFSQGAKLDEKLFF
TRBJ1-2	TRBD1	once	TRBV19	TGTGCCAGTAGTATAGTCGGACAGGGGGCGCTTGGCTACACCTTC	CASSIVGQGALGYTF
TRBJ2-7	TRBD2	-	TRBV5-1	TGCGCCAGCAGCCTTACTAGCGGGAGGGCCTCCTACGAGCAGTACTTC	CASSLTSGRASYEQYF
TRBJ1-5	TRBD1	-	TRBV5-6	TGTGCCAGCAGCCGGACAGGGGAGGTCGATCAGCCCCAGCATTTT	CASSRTGEVDQPQHF
TRBJ1-2	-	few	TRBV21-1	TGTGCCAGCAAGACCAACAGGGGGAACTATGGCTACACCTTC	CASKTNRGNYGYTF
TRBJ1-5	-	few	TRBV10-3	TGTGCCATCAGTGACCTCTCCAATCAGCCCCAGCATTTT	CAISDLSNQPQHF
TRBJ2-6	-	-	TRBV20-1	TGCAGTGCTAGTCGTTTCTCTGGGGCCAACGTCCTGACTTTC	CSASRFSGANVLTF
TRBJ2-1	TRBD2	once	TRBV3-1/TRBV3-2	TGTGCCAGCAGCCGAGACAATCGACTAGCGGGGGCGAATGAGCAGTTCTTC	CASSRDNRLAGANEQFF
TRBJ2-2	-	-	TRBV12-3/TRBV12-4	TGTGCCGCACAGACCTCGAACACCGGGGAGCTGTTTTTT	CAAQTSNTGELFF
TRBJ2-7	TRBD1	-	TRBV6-5	TGTGCCAGCAGTTACTCGGACAGGAGATACGAGCAGTACTTC	CASSYSDRRYEQYF
TRBJ1-1	-	-	TRBV6-2/TRBV6-3	TGTGCCAGCAGTTACTCTTCGGCCAGGGCGAACACTGAAGCTTTCTTT	CASSYSSARANTEAFF
TRBJ2-7	TRBD2	-	TRBV11-2	TGTGCCAGCAGCTCGACTAGCGGGAACTACGAGCAGTACTTC	CASSSTSGNYEQYF
TRBJ1-4	-	-	TRBV15	TGTGCCACCAGCAGAGCGCGGGGGGCCGGTGAAAAACTGTTTTTT	CATSRARGAGEKLFF
TRBJ2-2	TRBD1	-	TRBV4-1	TGCGCCAGCAGTCAAGTTCCCCCGGGACAGCTGAACACCGGGGAGCTGTTTTTT	CASSQVPPGQLNTGELFF
TRBJ1-2	TRBD1	once	TRBV12-3/TRBV12-4	TGTGCCAGCAGTTTATGGACAGGCAATGGCTACACCTTC	CASSLWTGNGYTF
TRBJ2-7	-	once	TRBV7-9	TGTGCCAGCAGCTTAGATGGCGTCGGGTACGAGCAGTACTTC	CASSLDGVGYEQYF
TRBJ1-2	TRBD1	-	TRBV29-1	TGCAGCGTCCTGACAGGGGAGGTTGGCTACACCTTC	CSVLTGEVGYTF
TRBJ1-2	-	once	TRBV25-1	TGTGCCAGCAGTGAGGCCTATGGCTACACCTTC	CASSEAYGYTF
TRBJ2-7	TRBD1	-	TRBV14	TGTGCCAGCAGCCCTGGGACAGGGGCTTTCGAGCAGTACTTC	CASSPGTGAFEQYF
TRBJ2-1	-	few	TRBV18	TGTGCCAGCTCCTCCGACAGGGAGCAGTTCTTC	CASSSDREQFF
TRBJ1-1	-	-	TRBV5-1	TGCGCCAGCAGCGTAGGTGGGGGGAGGACTGAAGCTTTCTTT	CASSVGGGRTEAFF
TRBJ2-7	TRBD1	-	TRBV18	TGTGCCAGCTCAACCGGGGCCGGGACAGGGGGCACCTACGAGCAGTACTTC	CASSTGAGTGGTYEQYF
TRBJ2-7	-	-	TRBV19	TGTGCCAGTTCGGGACTCAGAGCCTCCAAGCAGTACTTC	CASSGLRASKQYF
TRBJ1-1	-	-	TRBV14	TGTGCCAGCAGCCAATTACAGCTCCCCCACACTGAAGCTTTCTTT	CASSQLQLPHTEAFF
TRBJ1-5	-	-	TRBV24-1	TGTGCCACCTCGGGAGGGAGGGGTCCCAATCAGCCCCAGCATTTT	CATSGGRGPNQPQHF
TRBJ1-2	-	-	TRBV4-2	TGTGCCAGCAGCCAAGATCAGACGAACGGGAACTATGGCTACACCTTC	CASSQDQTNGNYGYTF
TRBJ2-1	TRBD2	-	TRBV19	TGTGCCAGTAGTATAGTATCTAGCGGGTCCTCGCAGTTCTTC	CASSIVSSGSSQFF
TRBJ2-5	-	-	TRBV3-1/TRBV3-2	TGTGCCAGCAGCCAAGTTGCGGGGTGGAGAGAGACCCAGTACTTC	CASSQVAGWRETQYF
TRBJ1-1	-	-	TRBV5-5	TGTGCCAGCAGCTTCAGGGTGGTGAACACTGAAGCTTTCTTT	CASSFRVVNTEAFF
TRBJ1-2	-	-	TRBV19	TGTGCCAGTAGACGTCCACAGGGTCCTAACTATGGCTACACCTTC	CASRRPQGPNYGYTF
TRBJ1-2	-	-	TRBV18	TGTGCCAGCTCTCCCATGACTCGGTATGGCTACACCTTC	CASSPMTRYGYTF
TRBJ2-1	TRBD2	-	TRBV3-1/TRBV3-2	TGTGCCAGCAGCCAAGAGGGACTAGGAAGCTCCTACAATGAGCAGTTCTTC	CASSQEGLGSSYNEQFF
TRBJ1-1	-	-	TRBV7-8	TGTGCCAGCAGCTTAGTGGGCGCCAACACTGAAGCTTTCTTT	CASSLVGANTEAFF
TRBJ2-2	TRBD2	-	TRBV4-1	TGCGCCAGCAGCCCCCCCCCGGGGGGTGCCACCGGGGAGCTGTTTTTT	CASSPPPGGATGELFF
TRBJ2-5	TRBD2	few	TRBV7-6	TGTGCCAGCAGCCCCCGCATAGCGGGCCAAGAGACCCAGTACTTC	CASSPRIAGQETQYF
TRBJ1-5	-	-	TRBV10-2	TGCGCCAGCAGTGATACAGGGATAGTTCAGCCCCAGCATTTT	CASSDTGIVQPQHF
TRBJ1-1	TRBD1	-	TRBV5-6	TGTGCCAGCAGCTTAGGGACAGCGAACACTGAAGCTTTCTTT	CASSLGTANTEAFF
TRBJ2-5	TRBD2	-	TRBV11-3	TGTGCCAGCAGCTTACCCCCCGGGACTAGCGGGAGTTTAGAGACCCAGTACTTC	CASSLPPGTSGSLETQYF
TRBJ2-2	-	-	TRBV11-3	TGTGCCAGCAGCTTAGGGGGCAGAAACACCGGGGAGCTGTTTTTT	CASSLGGRNTGELFF
TRBJ2-7	TRBD2	few	TRBV4-1	TGCGCCAGCAGCCAAGATCCTAGGGAGGGCTACGAGCAGTACTTC	CASSQDPREGYEQYF
TRBJ2-3	-	-	TRBV6-4	TGTGCCAGCAGTGACTCGCAGGGTTGGGCAGATACGCAGTATTTT	CASSDSQGWADTQYF
TRBJ2-7	TRBD2	-	TRBV20-1	TGCAGTGCTAGTCAGGCGGGAGGGCCCCACGAGCAGTACTTC	CSASQAGGPHEQYF
TRBJ1-2	-	-	TRBV30	TGTGCCGCTCCCCGGCAGGGTTCGATTGGCTACACCTTC	CAAPRQGSIGYTF
TRBJ2-5	-	-	TRBV24-1	TGTGCCACCAGTGATCCCAAGGGTCCGGGGTTGGAGACCCAGTACTTC	CATSDPKGPGLETQYF
TRBJ2-1	-	-	TRBV21-1	TGTGCCAGCAGCAAAAAAATCCTCGGACAGGGGAGAAATGAGCAGTTCTTC	CASSKKILGQGRNEQFF
TRBJ1-2	-	-	TRBV3-1/TRBV3-2	TGTGCCAGCAGCCAAGGTAGTATTTCCTTATATGGCTACACCTTC	CASSQGSISLYGYTF
TRBJ2-5	TRBD2	-	TRBV14	TGTGCCAGCAGCATTCTAGCGGATCAAGAGACCCAGTACTTC	CASSILADQETQYF
TRBJ2-3	TRBD2	once	TRBV30	TGTGCCTGGAATCCAGGACTAGCGTTCTCGGATACGCAGTATTTT	CAWNPGLAFSDTQYF
TRBJ2-1	TRBD2	-	TRBV6-5	TGTGCCAGCACAACTAGCGGGGATTACAATGAGCAGTTCTTC	CASTTSGDYNEQFF
TRBJ1-5	-	-	TRBV6-5	TGTGCCAGCAGCGGGGAGGGAGGGCCCAATCAGCCCCAGCATTTT	CASSGEGGPNQPQHF
TRBJ1-6	-	-	TRBV27	TGTGCCAGCAGTTTAGTGTGGCAGGGCGATTCACCCCTCCACTTT	CASSLVWQGDSPLHF
TRBJ2-1	TRBD1	-	TRBV5-1	TGCGCCAGCAGCGAGACAGGGGGCAGGTCCTACAATGAGCAGTTCTTC	CASSETGGRSYNEQFF
TRBJ2-7	-	once	TRBV27	TGTGCCAGCAGTTCGGTTAACTACGAGCAGTACTTC	CASSSVNYEQYF
TRBJ1-5	TRBD1	-	TRBV19	TGTGCCAGTAGTATTAGGGGACAGGGAGATCAGCCCCAGCATTTT	CASSIRGQGDQPQHF
TRBJ1-5	-	-	TRBV5-5	TGTGCCAGCAGCTTGCCAGGCAGCAATCAGCCCCAGCATTTT	CASSLPGSNQPQHF
TRBJ1-2	-	-	TRBV7-2	TGTGCCAGCAGCTTAGGGGCGACGGCCTTATTTAACTATGGCTACACCTTC	CASSLGATALFNYGYTF
TRBJ2-1	TRBD1	-	TRBV5-6	TGTGCCAGCAGGGGGGCAGGACAGGGAGACTACAATGAGCAGTTCTTC	CASRGAGQGDYNEQFF